A single sample gave rise to the 30 T cell receptor beta chains below, sequenced in a study of cytomegalovirus exposure and HLA in healthy donors. Both 60 Vbeta primers and 13 Jbeta primers went into the PCR. Measured with immunoSEQ multiplex PCR; TCRdb has only the in-frame clones, and not every one. The sample consists of approximately 110,000 clones, around 80% of them appearing once. Sample: PBMCs. The receptor set was obtained from a woman under 40 in good health and CMV-seronegative.

The chain is built from TRBV5-3 and TRBJ2-7, with 7 positions matching TRBD1. TRBV5-3 is designated an ORF whose function remains uncertain. The CDR3 contains 19 residues. The trim removed 0 bases at V and 3 bases at J, leaving 18 bases unmatched. CDR3 amino acids: CARSLGDPMAGQAIYEQYF. The CDR3 bases are TGTGCCAGAAGCTTGGGGGACCCAATGGCCGGACAGGCCATCTACGAGCAGTACTTC.

This clone has a single count. The V call is TRBV7-3, the J call TRBJ2-2, with 7 bases that match TRBD2. V trimming: 9 bases; J trimming: 7 bases; junction bases outside the gene matches: 8. The CDR3 covers 13 residues. Germline CDR1 is SGHTA and CDR2 is FQGTGA. The CDR3 is CASRTSPNGELFF. The CDR3, as DNA: TGTGCCAGTCGGACTAGTCCTAACGGGGAGCTGTTTTTT.

The chain recombines TRBV5-6 with TRBJ2-1, with TRBD2 as a possible D gene (6 bases). The V and J ends lost 0 bases and 7 bases respectively, with 20 bases between them. The CDR3 covers 17 residues. The germline gives CDR1 SGHDT, CDR2 YYEEEE. This CDR3 reads CASSLVRGSPRENEQFF. The CDR3 DNA is TGTGCCAGCAGCTTGGTCCGGGGGTCTCCCCGGGAGAATGAGCAGTTCTTC.

The chain recombines TRBV10-3 with TRBJ2-3; 13 bases fit TRBD2. The CDR3 consists of 16 residues. J lost 5 bases, V lost 5 bases, and 7 bases had no gene match. From germline, CDR1 is ENHRY and CDR2 SYGVKD. The DNA of the CDR3 is TGTGCCATCAGTTCCGAGACTAGCGGGGGGATAGATACGCAGTATTTT. Translation: CAISSETSGGIDTQYF.

This chain links TRBV5-1 with TRBJ1-2; TRBD1 agrees at 7 bases. Looked up from germline, CDR1 is SGHRS and CDR2 is YFSETQ. Trimming cost V 4 bases and J 3 bases; bases outside gene matches: 3. The CDR3 consists of 13 residues. The CDR3 nucleotides are TGCGCCAGCAGCCCTACAGGGGACTATGGCTACACCTTC. It specifies CASSPTGDYGYTF.

The rearrangement uses TRBV6-1 and TRBJ1-2, with 9 bases lining up with TRBD1. CDR1 and CDR2 (germline): MNHNS, SASEGT. Trimming cost V 5 bases and J 3 bases; bases outside gene matches: 4. CDR3 length equals 14 residues. DNA of the CDR3: TGTGCCAGCAGTCCGGGACAGGGCTACTATGGCTACACCTTC. Its protein product is CASSPGQGYYGYTF.

The chain has TRBV6-1 and TRBJ2-7; 13 bases are shared with TRBD2. V dropped 9 bases and J dropped 3; count of bases not matched to a gene: 8. This CDR3 region has 15 residues. Germline CDR1 and CDR2: MNHNS and SASEGT. The CDR3 is CASWGLAGTYYEQYF. As DNA, the CDR3 is TGTGCCAGTTGGGGACTAGCGGGAACTTACTACGAGCAGTACTTC.

V gene TRBV5-6 combines with J gene TRBJ1-2, with 7 bases lining up with TRBD1. The junction had 6 bases not matched to a gene; V was cut back by 3 bases and J by 4 bases. The germline gives CDR1 SGHDT, CDR2 YYEEEE. This CDR3 region has 14 residues. This CDR3 reads CASSSGGFGYGYTF. CDR3 sequence (DNA): TGTGCCAGCAGCTCAGGGGGGTTTGGCTATGGCTACACCTTC.

This clone has only one observation. V gene TRBV6-5 combines with J gene TRBJ2-5; the match to TRBD2 covers 10 bases. The J call could be wrong; TRBJ2-7 is a better fit for the DNA end. The V gene's germline CDR1 is MNHEY and CDR2 SVGAGI. CDR3 length: 14 residues. The DNA for the CDR3 is TGTGCCAGCAGTCCGGGACTAGCGTCGCACGAGCAGTACTTC. This sequence encodes CASSPGLASHEQYF.

V gene TRBV10-1 combines with J gene TRBJ2-2, with D possibly matching TRBD1 (6 bases). The V gene lost 5 bases and the J gene lost 2 bases, with 15 bases spanning the gap. The CDR3 has 16 amino acids. Germline-derived CDR1 and CDR2 are WNHNN and SYGVQD (reference sequence). The CDR3 nucleotides are TGCGCCAGCAGTTCCTCCGGGACAAGTAACACCGGGGAGCTGTTTTTT. This codes for CASSSSGTSNTGELFF.

V is TRBV4-2 and J is TRBJ1-6; maybe TRBD1 (6 bases). Deletions cut 1 base from V and 7 bases from J, with 11 bases between. CDR3 length: 15 residues. CDR1 and CDR2 from the germline V gene are LGHNA and YNFKEQ. Written as DNA, the CDR3 is TGTGCCAGCAGCCAAGCCAATACAGGGAATTCACCCCTCCACTTT. Translated: CASSQANTGNSPLHF.

This rearrangement joins TRBV9 to TRBJ2-1; 12 bases line up with TRBD2. The length of the CDR3 is 17 residues. J gave up 6 bases and V 2 bases, and 9 bases lay outside the gene matches. Germline assignment: CDR1 SGDLS and CDR2 YYNGEE. The CDR3 nucleotides read TGTGCCAGCAGCGTCTCTAGCGGGAGGGGTAGTGTCAATGAGCAGTTCTTC. It codes for CASSVSSGRGSVNEQFF.

V usage is TRBV9 and J usage is TRBJ2-7; a weak D match, TRBD2 (5 bases). Germline V gene sequence: CDR1 SGDLS, CDR2 YYNGEE. This CDR3 has 15 residues. The ends were cut back, 4 bases at V and 1 base at J, with 15 bases in the middle. CDR3 in amino acids: CASSLSQGSSYEQYF. The CDR3, as DNA: TGTGCCAGCAGCCTTTCCCAAGGGAGTTCCTACGAGCAGTACTTC.

This rearrangement joins TRBV19 to TRBJ2-1, with a weak D call TRBD2 (5 bases). V lost 1 base to trimming and J lost 9 bases, with 10 bases between them. CDR3 length: 13 residues. Germline V gene data show CDR1 as LNHDA and CDR2 as SQIVND (reference sequence). The CDR3 is CASSIVSGSEQFF. The CDR3, as DNA: TGTGCCAGTAGTATAGTGTCGGGGAGTGAGCAGTTCTTC.

The chain uses TRBV30 and TRBJ2-7, with 9 bases fitting TRBD1. Per the germline V gene, CDR1 is GTSNPN and CDR2 is SVGIG (reference sequence). After removal of 3 bases from V and 4 bases from J, the junction contained 1 base not matched to a gene. The CDR3 spans 12 residues. CDR3 nucleotides: TGTGCCTGGAGCGGACAGGGGTACGAGCAGTACTTC. It codes for CAWSGQGYEQYF.

In this sample, this clone turned up a few times. V usage is TRBV19 and J usage is TRBJ1-1; D uncertain. The CDR3 totals 10 residues. Trimming cost V 10 bases and J 10 bases, with 13 bases left between them. Germline V lookup: CDR1 LNHDA, CDR2 SQIVND (reference sequence). The CDR3 loop is CATAERGAFF. In DNA form, the CDR3 reads TGTGCCACCGCGGAACGGGGAGCTTTCTTT.

Comment on this clone: The junction departs from germline at one end; a sequencing error may be responsible. The chain combines TRBV7-9 with TRBJ2-2; TRBD1 matches at 8 bases. The CDR3 runs 17 residues. From germline, CDR1 is SEHNR and CDR2 FQNEAQ (reference sequence). The CDR3 loop reads CSSSLDRGIVYTGELFF. CDR3 coding DNA: TGTTCCAGCAGCTTAGACAGGGGCATTGTTTACACCGGGGAGCTGTTTTTT.

This chain joins TRBV7-9 and TRBJ2-2; D unresolved. Trimming pared 5 bases from V and 7 bases from J, leaving 8 bases between. Germline V gene data show CDR1 as SEHNR and CDR2 as FQNEAQ (reference sequence). The CDR3 runs 12 residues. Here the CDR3 reads CASSLRSGELFF. In nucleotides, the CDR3 is TGTGCCAGCAGCCTTAGGAGCGGGGAGCTGTTTTTT.

This chain's CDR3 is CASSRGLAEASSYNEQFF. The DNA for the CDR3 is TGCGCCAGCAGCCGTGGCCTAGCGGAGGCTAGCTCCTACAATGAGCAGTTCTTC. The genes are TRBV5-1 and TRBJ2-1, with TRBD2 matching over 7 bases. Germline CDR1 is SGHRS and CDR2 is YFSETQ. J was trimmed by 0 bases and V by 4 bases; bases with no gene match: 13. The CDR3 extends over 18 amino acids.

The chain carries TRBV7-9 and TRBJ2-1; TRBD2 matches 8 bases. The CDR3 is made up of 15 amino acids. V was clipped by 5 bases and J by 2 bases; unmatched bases: 5. Germline CDR1 and CDR2: SEHNR and FQNEAQ (reference sequence). CDR3 DNA sequence: TGTGCCAGCAGCCCTCCGGGACTAGCCTACAATGAGCAGTTCTTC. Its protein is CASSPPGLAYNEQFF.

This chain connects TRBV6-5 to TRBJ1-2; 8 bases line up with TRBD1. The CDR3 is made up of 12 amino acids. V lost 7 bases, J lost 8 bases, and 6 bases stayed unmatched. Germline lookup yields CDR1 MNHEY and CDR2 SVGAGI. CDR3 nucleotides: TGTGCCAGCACGGAACAGGGGGAAGGCTACACCTTC. This translates into CASTEQGEGYTF.

The gene calls are TRBV30 and TRBJ1-5, with 7 bases that match TRBD1. The CDR3 length is 14 residues. The germline gives CDR1 GTSNPN, CDR2 SVGIG (reference sequence). J was trimmed by 6 bases and V by 1 base; bases with no gene match: 6. In DNA form, the CDR3 reads TGTGCCTGGAGTGCACACAGGGGTTCTCAGCCCCAGCATTTT. It yields the protein CAWSAHRGSQPQHF.

The rearrangement links TRBV6-1 to TRBJ2-3, with 8 nucleotides matching TRBD2. The CDR3 runs to 19 residues. V lost 2 bases, J lost 0 bases, and 13 bases stayed unmatched. Germline lookup yields CDR1 MNHNS and CDR2 SASEGT. This CDR3 is CASSELGAGALPSTDTQYF. CDR3 bases: TGTGCCAGCAGTGAATTGGGAGCGGGGGCCCTCCCAAGCACAGATACGCAGTATTTT.

The rearrangement joins TRBV12-5 to TRBJ2-7; 9 positions agree with TRBD1. The length of the CDR3 is 14 residues. Trimming removed 6 bases from V and 8 bases from J; junction bases left unmatched: 11. Per the germline V gene, CDR1 is LGHNT and CDR2 is FRNRAP. The CDR3 DNA sequence: TGTGCTAGTGGCCCGGGACAGGGCCCTCTTCAGCAGTACTTC. It encodes CASGPGQGPLQQYF.

The chain couples TRBV5-1 to TRBJ2-2, with 10 bases identical to TRBD1. CDR3 length equals 14 residues. Germline V gene data show CDR1 as SGHRS and CDR2 as YFSETQ. With V trimmed by 3 bases and J by 10 bases, 6 bases remained unmatched. The CDR3 reads CASSSGQGDEELFF. The CDR3 DNA sequence: TGCGCCAGCAGCTCTGGACAGGGGGACGAGGAGCTGTTTTTT. The entire variable domain, with the rest obtained from reference TRBV5-1 and TRBJ2-2, is as follows: KAGVTQTPRYLIKTRGQQVTLSCSPISGHRSVSWYQQTPGQGLQFLFEYFSETQRNKGNFPGRFSGRQFSNSRSEMNVSTLELGDSALYLCASSSGQGDEELFFGEGSRLTVL.

In this sample, this clone turned up a few times. The gene calls are TRBV2 and TRBJ1-2; the match to TRBD1 covers 10 bases. The CDR3 loop spans 15 amino acids. The V gene's germline CDR1 is SNHLY and CDR2 FYNNEI. Trimming took 9 bases from V and 4 from J; bases not matched to a gene: 11. CDR3 DNA sequence: TGTGCCAGGACCATCGGGACAGGGGACTTCTATGGCTACACCTTC. It translates to CARTIGTGDFYGYTF.

As for this clone: The identical CDR3 is also encoded by other nucleotide sequences in the sample. The rearrangement uses TRBV5-1 and TRBJ2-7; D unresolved. The length of the CDR3 is 14 residues. Trimming removed 0 bases at V and 3 bases at J, with 10 bases between. Per the germline V gene, CDR1 is SGHRS and CDR2 is YFSETQ. The CDR3 protein is CASSLVPGNYEQYF. The CDR3 region has the DNA TGCGCCAGCAGCTTGGTACCGGGTAACTACGAGCAGTACTTC.

This clone has a single count. The chain employs TRBV7-2 and TRBJ1-5; possibly TRBD1 for D (5 bases). The CDR3 contains 15 residues. V gave up 1 base and J gave up 1 base, with 8 bases separating them. CDR1 and CDR2 (germline): SGHTA, FQGNSA. CDR3 region: CASSLVGGSNQPQHF. The DNA of the CDR3 is TGTGCCAGCAGCTTAGTCGGGGGAAGCAATCAGCCCCAGCATTTT. Variable domain in full (rest from reference TRBV7-2 and TRBJ1-5): GAGVSQSPSNKVTEKGKDVELRCDPISGHTALYWYRQSLGQGLEFLIYFQGNSAPDKSGLPSDRFSAERTGGSVSTLTIQRTQQEDSAVYLCASSLVGGSNQPQHFGDGTRLSIL.

This clone was detected only once. V is TRBV6-1 and J is TRBJ2-7; tentative D call: TRBD1 (6 bases). The CDR3 runs 12 residues. V lost 6 bases and J 2 bases, leaving 8 bases between the germline ends. CDR1 is MNHNS and CDR2 is SASEGT in the germline V gene. This chain's CDR3 is CASRTGTYEQYF. CDR3 DNA: TGTGCCAGCAGGACAGGAACCTACGAGCAGTACTTC.

V usage is TRBV4-3 and J usage is TRBJ2-7, with TRBD1 matching over 10 bases. The CDR3 is made up of 15 amino acids. The V gene's germline CDR1 is LGHNA and CDR2 YSLEER. With V trimmed by 0 bases and J by 3 bases, 2 bases remained unmatched. CDR3 nucleotide sequence: TGCGCCAGCAGCCAAGAGGGACAGGGGAACTACGAGCAGTACTTC. Amino acids: CASSQEGQGNYEQYF.